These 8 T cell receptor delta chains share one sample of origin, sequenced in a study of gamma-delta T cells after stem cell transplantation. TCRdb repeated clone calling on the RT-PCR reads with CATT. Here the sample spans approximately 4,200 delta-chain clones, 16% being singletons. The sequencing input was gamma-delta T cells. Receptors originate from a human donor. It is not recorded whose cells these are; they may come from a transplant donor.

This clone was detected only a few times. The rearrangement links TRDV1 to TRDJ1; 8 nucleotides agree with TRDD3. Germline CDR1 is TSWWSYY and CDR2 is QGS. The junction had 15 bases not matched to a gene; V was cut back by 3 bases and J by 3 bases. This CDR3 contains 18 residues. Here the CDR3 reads CALGEAALGVPSADKLIF. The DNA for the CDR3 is TGTGCTCTTGGGGAGGCCGCACTGGGGGTCCCCTCTGCCGATAAACTCATCTTT.

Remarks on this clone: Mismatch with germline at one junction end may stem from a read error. CDR3 in amino acids: CALGELKNVLGDTLVADKPIF. In DNA form, the CDR3 reads TGTGCTCTTGGGGAACTGAAGAACGTTCTGGGGGATACTCTGGTAGCCGATAAACCCATCTTT. This chain connects TRDV1 to TRDJ1; 11 nucleotides line up with TRDD3. In germline, CDR1 is TSWWSYY, CDR2 QGS. CDR3 length equals 21 residues.

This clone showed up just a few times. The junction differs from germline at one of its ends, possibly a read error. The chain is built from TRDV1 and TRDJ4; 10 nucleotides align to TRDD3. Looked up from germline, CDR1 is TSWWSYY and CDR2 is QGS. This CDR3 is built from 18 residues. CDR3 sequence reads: CALGENLLLVGDTSPLIF. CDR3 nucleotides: TGTGCTCTTGGGGAAAACCTATTGCTGGTGGGGGATACCAGTCCCCTGATCTTT.

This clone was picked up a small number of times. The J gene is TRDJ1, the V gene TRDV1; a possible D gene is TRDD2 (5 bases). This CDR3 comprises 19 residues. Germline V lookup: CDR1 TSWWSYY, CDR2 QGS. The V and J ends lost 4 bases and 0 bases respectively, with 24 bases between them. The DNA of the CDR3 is TGTGCTCTTGGGGCCGCCGGACCTTCAGGTCGGGTATACACCGATAAACTCATCTTT. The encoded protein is CALGAAGPSGRVYTDKLIF.

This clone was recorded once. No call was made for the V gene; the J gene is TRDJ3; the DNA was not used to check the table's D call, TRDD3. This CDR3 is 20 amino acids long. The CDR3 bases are TGTGCCTGTGACACTAGGCACCGCTACTTGTGGCCCTGTGACACCCGCCAGATGTTTTTC. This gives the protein CACDTRHRYLWPCDTRQMFF.

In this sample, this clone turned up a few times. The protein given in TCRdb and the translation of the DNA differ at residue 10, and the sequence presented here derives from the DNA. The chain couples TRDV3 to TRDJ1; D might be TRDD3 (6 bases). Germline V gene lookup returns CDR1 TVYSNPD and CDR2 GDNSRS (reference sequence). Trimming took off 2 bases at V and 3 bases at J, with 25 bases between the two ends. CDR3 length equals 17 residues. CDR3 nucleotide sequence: TGTGCCTTTCTTACCTCGATGGGGATCCGGTACGCCGATAAACTCATCTTT. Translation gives CAFLTSMGIRYADKLIF.

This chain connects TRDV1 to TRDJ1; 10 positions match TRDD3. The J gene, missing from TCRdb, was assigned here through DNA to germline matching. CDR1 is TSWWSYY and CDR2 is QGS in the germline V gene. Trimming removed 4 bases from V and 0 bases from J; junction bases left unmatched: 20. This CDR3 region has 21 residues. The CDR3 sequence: CALGAKGSSYRLGDNTDKLIF. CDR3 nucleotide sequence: TGTGCTCTTGGGGCTAAAGGGAGTTCCTACAGGCTGGGGGATAACACCGATAAACTCATCTTT.

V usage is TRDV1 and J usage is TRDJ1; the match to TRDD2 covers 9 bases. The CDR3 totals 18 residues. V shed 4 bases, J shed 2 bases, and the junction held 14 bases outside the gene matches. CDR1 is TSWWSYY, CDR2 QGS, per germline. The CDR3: CALGGIPSYVGDTDKLIF. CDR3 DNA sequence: TGTGCTCTTGGGGGAATTCCTTCCTACGTAGGGGATACCGATAAACTCATCTTT.